The 24 T cell receptor beta chains listed next were all sequenced from one sample in a study of blood T cell repertoires in COVID-19. The assay was immunoSEQ multiplex PCR, and TCRdb's table has in-frame clones only and misses some. The table lists about 200,000 clones, more than 85% of them singletons. Sequencing was done on a sample of peripheral blood. These TCRs come from a man in his 60s with COVID-19, enrolled during active disease.

V usage is TRBV10-3 and J usage is TRBJ2-3; tentatively, D is TRBD1 (6 bases). Germline assignment: CDR1 ENHRY and CDR2 SYGVKD. V lost 2 bases to trimming and J lost 4 bases, with 13 bases between them. The length of the CDR3 is 15 residues. The CDR3 reads CAISEGRGRPDTQYF. CDR3 coding DNA: TGTGCCATCAGTGAGGGCAGGGGCAGGCCAGATACGCAGTATTTT.

Comments on this clone: This sample includes further DNA sequences coding for the same CDR3. The chain has TRBV2 and TRBJ2-2; weak D call: TRBD2 (5 bases). The CDR3 contains 13 residues. Per the germline V gene, CDR1 is SNHLY and CDR2 is FYNNEI. V was trimmed by 5 bases and J by 1 base, leaving 5 bases between them. The CDR3 region is CASSRGNTGELFF. CDR3 DNA: TGTGCCAGCAGTCGGGGGAACACCGGGGAGCTGTTTTTT. The variable domain in full, completed from reference TRBV2 and TRBJ2-2, reads EPEVTQTPSHQVTQMGQEVILRCVPISNHLYFYWYRQILGQKVEFLVSFYNNEISEKSEIFDDQFSVERPDGSNFTLKIRSTKLEDSAMYFCASSRGNTGELFFGEGSRLTVL.

CDR3 protein: CASSALGVGRGQPQHF. For the CDR3, the DNA is TGTGCCAGCAGTGCCCTCGGGGTGGGCCGGGGACAGCCCCAGCATTTT. The chain combines TRBV6-1 with TRBJ1-5; D remains unclear. V was shortened by 4 bases and J by 7 bases, with 20 bases between the two germline ends. The germline gives CDR1 MNHNS, CDR2 SASEGT. The CDR3 contains 16 residues.

CDR3 in DNA: TGTGCCAGCCGTACAGGGGTGGATGAAAAACTGTTTTTT. Residues: CASRTGVDEKLFF. The chain uses TRBV27 and TRBJ1-4, with 7 bases lining up with TRBD1. The CDR3 runs to 13 residues. The germline CDR1 and CDR2 sequences are MNHEY and SMNVEV (reference sequence). Trimming removed 8 bases from V and 6 bases from J; junction bases left unmatched: 6. The variable domain in full, with the rest retrieved from reference TRBV27 and TRBJ1-4, is EAQVTQNPRYLITVTGKKLTVTCSQNMNHEYMSWYRQDPGLGLRQIYYSMNVEVTDKGDVPEGYKVSRKEKRNFPLILESPSPNQTSLYFCASRTGVDEKLFFGSGTQLSVL.

This chain joins TRBV23-1 and TRBJ2-3; D is perhaps TRBD2 (6 bases). TRBV23-1 is noted as an ORF with a role that remains uncertain. The CDR3 covers 17 residues. Trimming took 4 bases from V and 2 from J, leaving 19 bases between them. CDR3 DNA sequence: TGCGCCAGCAGTCGCCCTCCGGAGGGCCGTAACACAGATACGCAGTATTTT. Its translation is CASSRPPEGRNTDTQYF.

V is TRBV7-2 and J is TRBJ2-7; 10 nucleotides agree with TRBD1. V was clipped by 5 bases and J by 2 bases; unmatched bases: 6. This CDR3 spans 15 amino acids. Germline CDR1 reads SGHTA; CDR2 reads FQGNSA. The CDR3 nucleotides read TGTGCCAGCAGCCATCCGGGACAGGGGACCTACGAGCAGTACTTC. Protein: CASSHPGQGTYEQYF.

CDR3 sequence: CASSAGTVMGHEQFF. The CDR3 coding sequence is TGTGCCAGTAGTGCCGGGACAGTGATGGGTCATGAGCAGTTCTTC. The gene calls are TRBV19 and TRBJ2-1, with TRBD1 identical over 7 bases. From germline, CDR1 is LNHDA and CDR2 SQIVND (reference sequence). V was clipped by 5 bases and J by 8 bases; unmatched bases: 12. This CDR3 comprises 15 residues.

V is TRBV27 and J is TRBJ1-2, with 7 bases matching TRBD1. Per the germline V gene, CDR1 is MNHEY and CDR2 is SMNVEV (reference sequence). The CDR3 has 13 amino acids. V lost 5 bases and J lost 4; bases outside the gene matches: 4. The CDR3 coding sequence is TGTGCCAGCAGTCCAGCAGGGGGCTATGGCTACACCTTC. Residues: CASSPAGGYGYTF.

The chain combines TRBV3-1 (or the pseudogene TRBV3-2) with TRBJ1-6; D remains unclear. The CDR3 length is 14 residues. The germline CDR1 and CDR2 sequences are LGHDT and YNNKEL (reference sequence). V was cut by 3 bases and J by 5 bases, with 8 bases left in between. CDR3 DNA sequence: TGTGCCAGCAGCCATAATCAGGATAATTCACCCCTCCACTTT. Translating gives CASSHNQDNSPLHF.

The chain uses TRBV11-2 and TRBJ2-7; D could derive from TRBD1 or TRBD2 (5 bases each). V lost 5 bases, J lost 0 bases, and 14 bases lay in between. This CDR3 has 15 residues. Germline V gene data show CDR1 as SGHAT and CDR2 as FQNNGV. The CDR3 nucleotides are TGTGCCAGCAGCCTAGCCAGGGCTAACTCCTACGAGCAGTACTTC. Translated: CASSLARANSYEQYF.

V usage is TRBV7-2 and J usage is TRBJ1-2, with 7 nucleotides matching TRBD1. CDR1 is SGHTA, CDR2 FQGNSA, per germline. The CDR3 has 14 residues. V shed 3 bases and J 4 bases; nucleotides not matched to a gene: 5. For the CDR3, the DNA is TGTGCCAGCAGCTTCCAGACAGGGCCCTATGGCTACACCTTC. As protein: CASSFQTGPYGYTF.

This rearrangement joins TRBV9 to TRBJ1-6; 7 bases fit TRBD1. V lost 4 bases, J lost 4 bases, and 5 bases stayed unmatched. The CDR3 sequence is 15 residues long. CDR1 is SGDLS, CDR2 YYNGEE, per germline. In DNA form, the CDR3 reads TGTGCCAGCAGCCCGGGACAGTTATATAATTCACCCCTCCACTTT. This codes for CASSPGQLYNSPLHF.

As DNA, the CDR3 is TGTGCCAGCTCACCCCGGGACAGGGCTTACAATGAGCAGTTCTTC. It encodes CASSPRDRAYNEQFF. V and J are TRBV18 and TRBJ2-1; 9 bases match TRBD1. The CDR3 consists of 15 residues. CDR1 is KGHSH, CDR2 LQKENI, per germline. The V and J ends lost 3 bases and 4 bases, in that order; junction bases with no gene match: 4.

The rearrangement joins TRBV19 to TRBJ1-4; a weak D match, TRBD1 (5 bases). Deletions cut 8 bases from V and 6 bases from J, with 16 bases between. The CDR3 length is 14 residues. Germline V gene sequence: CDR1 LNHDA, CDR2 SQIVND (reference sequence). This CDR3 reads CASGARTLDEKLFF. As DNA, the CDR3 is TGTGCCAGTGGGGCCAGGACCCTGGATGAAAAACTGTTTTTT.

On this clone itself: At the DNA level, this CDR3 is encoded by other sequences in the same sample as well. The V gene is TRBV6-5, the J gene TRBJ1-1; possible D gene TRBD1, 5 bases. V lost 0 bases to trimming and J lost 2 bases, with 10 bases between them. The germline CDR1 and CDR2 sequences are MNHEY and SVGAGI. The CDR3 loop spans 15 amino acids. The CDR3 DNA reads TGTGCCAGCAGTTACTCTGGGCAGGGAAACACTGAAGCTTTCTTT. Translating it yields CASSYSGQGNTEAFF.

The J gene is TRBJ1-1, the V gene TRBV5-1; 7 bases are a match to TRBD1. This CDR3 contains 17 residues. After removal of 0 bases from V and 0 bases from J, the junction contained 8 bases not matched to a gene. CDR1 SGHRS and CDR2 YFSETQ come from the germline V gene. The CDR3 region has the DNA TGCGCCAGCAGCTTGGGGTGGACAGGCCGCTTGAACACTGAAGCTTTCTTT. It specifies CASSLGWTGRLNTEAFF.

The chain couples TRBV19 to TRBJ2-2, with 8 bases lining up with TRBD1. In germline, CDR1 is LNHDA, CDR2 SQIVND (reference sequence). Trimming took 4 bases from V and 3 from J; bases not matched to a gene: 7. The CDR3 is made up of 16 amino acids. The chain's CDR3 is CASSKWTGPYTGELFF. The CDR3 bases are TGTGCCAGTAGTAAGTGGACAGGGCCTTACACCGGGGAGCTGTTTTTT.

The chain has TRBV7-2 and TRBJ2-5, with 13 positions matching TRBD2. The junction had 7 bases not matched to a gene; V was cut back by 4 bases and J by 5 bases. Germline assignment: CDR1 SGHTA and CDR2 FQGNSA. The CDR3 is made up of 16 amino acids. CDR3 in amino acids: CASSSRTSGRVETQYF. Here the CDR3 DNA reads TGTGCCAGCAGCTCAAGAACTAGCGGGAGGGTGGAGACCCAGTACTTC.

The V gene is TRBV7-2, the J gene TRBJ1-2; no firm D call. The V end was cut by 5 bases, the J end by 8 bases, with 15 bases between. Germline CDR1 reads SGHTA; CDR2 reads FQGNSA. The length of the CDR3 is 13 residues. CDR3 in DNA: TGTGCCAGCAGCCCAAAACATTCGGGGGGCTACACCTTC. This translates into CASSPKHSGGYTF.

This clone was picked up a small number of times. This chain links TRBV6-6 with TRBJ1-2; 7 nucleotides match TRBD1. Germline V lookup: CDR1 MNHNY, CDR2 SVGAGI (reference sequence). After removal of 4 bases from V and 2 bases from J, the junction contained 1 base not matched to a gene. This CDR3 is built from 13 residues. CDR3 DNA sequence: TGTGCCAGCAGTTCGGGACAGAACTATGGCTACACCTTC. Amino acids: CASSSGQNYGYTF.

The chain joins TRBV4-1 to TRBJ1-5, with D possibly being TRBD1 (5 bases). The CDR3 sequence is 15 residues long. Germline CDR1 reads MGHRA; CDR2 reads YSYEKL. Trimming cost V 3 bases and J 5 bases, with 14 bases left between them. In DNA form, the CDR3 reads TGCGCCAGCAGCCAGGAATACCAGGGCTATCAGCCCCAGCATTTT. Its translation: CASSQEYQGYQPQHF.

The chain uses TRBV2 and TRBJ1-3; D possibly corresponds to TRBD1 (6 bases). Germline loops: CDR1 SNHLY, CDR2 FYNNEI. CDR3 length: 14 amino acids. The V and J ends lost 6 bases and 4 bases respectively, with 13 bases between them. CDR3 DNA: TGTGCCAGCAGCCTCACAGGGATCGGAAACACCATATATTTT. Protein: CASSLTGIGNTIYF.

V gene TRBV6-5 combines with J gene TRBJ1-4; 9 bases fit TRBD1. Trimming removed 4 bases from V and 11 bases from J; junction bases left unmatched: 2. CDR3 length: 12 amino acids. Germline V lookup: CDR1 MNHEY, CDR2 SVGAGI. The CDR3 nucleotides are TGTGCCAGCAGTTTAGGGACAGGGAAACTGTTTTTT. Translated: CASSLGTGKLFF.

The rearrangement uses TRBV28 and TRBJ1-2; no clear D. The germline V and J ends were trimmed by 3 bases and 11 bases, with 16 bases remaining between them. Germline CDR1 reads MDHEN; CDR2 reads SYDVKM. The CDR3 is made up of 13 amino acids. Here the CDR3 reads CASSFPNVGWYTF. The CDR3 bases are TGTGCCAGCAGTTTCCCAAATGTTGGCTGGTACACCTTC.